The next 26 T cell receptor beta chains were all read from a single sample in a study of beta chain features in type 1 diabetes. Study results and caveats: Moderate but significant shortening of TCRB CDR3s was recorded in all four CD4+ subsets from Type 1 diabetes patients.

The antigens these receptors bind are not known. Expressed TCRB transcripts were sequenced because the entire RNA isolate underwent reverse transcription. Profiling relied on immunoSEQ multiplex PCR, and the TCRdb table lists in-frame clones only, not all of them. This table has more than 250,000 clones, approximately 20% appearing once. Input material: naive CD4+ T cells from blood. These receptors came from a woman aged 40-49 years with type 1 diabetes.

This clone was detected only a few times. This chain connects TRBV25-1 to TRBJ2-5, with 9 bases aligning to TRBD1. J gave up 3 bases and V 1 base, and 3 bases lay outside the gene matches. Germline V gene sequence: CDR1 MGHDK, CDR2 SYGVNS. The CDR3 is 15 residues long. CDR3 DNA sequence: TGTGCCAGCAGTGAATGGGGGACAGGGAAAGAGACCCAGTACTTC. Protein sequence: CASSEWGTGKETQYF.

The rearrangement links TRBV20-1 to TRBJ2-1; the D gene is possibly TRBD2 (5 bases). Germline values: CDR1 DFQATT, CDR2 SNEGSKA (reference sequence). The CDR3 spans 11 residues. Trimming stripped 6 bases from V and 8 bases from J, with 11 bases between. The CDR3 here is CSAYLGDEQFF. The DNA of the CDR3 is TGCAGTGCCTATCTCGGGGATGAGCAGTTCTTC.

This clone occurred once. The chain employs TRBV7-2 and TRBJ1-5; D possibly corresponds to TRBD1 (5 bases). This CDR3 comprises 16 residues. The germline CDR1 and CDR2 sequences are SGHTA and FQGNSA. Trimming shortened V by 1 base and J by 4 bases, and 14 bases separated the two germline ends. The DNA of the CDR3 is TGTGCCAGCAGCTTAGAGATGGGGGGGAGGAATCAGCCCCAGCATTTT. It yields the protein CASSLEMGGRNQPQHF.

The chain joins TRBV4-3 to TRBJ2-1; no definite D call. Germline assignment: CDR1 LGHNA and CDR2 YSLEER. V was shortened by 0 bases and J by 7 bases, with 13 bases between the two germline ends. This CDR3 is built from 15 residues. CDR3 in amino acids: CASSQETSPANEQFF. CDR3 DNA sequence: TGCGCCAGCAGCCAAGAGACTTCCCCGGCGAATGAGCAGTTCTTC.

V and J are TRBV4-3 and TRBJ2-4; D might be TRBD1 (6 bases). There are 19 residues in the CDR3. Germline assignment: CDR1 LGHNA and CDR2 YSLEER. The V end was cut by 0 bases, the J end by 2 bases, with 20 bases between. The CDR3 DNA sequence: TGCGCCAGCAGCCAAGATCGGGGCCAGGGGAAGGGGACCAAAAACATTCAGTACTTC. Translating it yields CASSQDRGQGKGTKNIQYF.

This clone was observed a handful of times. The V gene is TRBV28, the J gene TRBJ1-1; D is uncertain. V was cut by 3 bases and J by 6 bases, with 11 bases left in between. The V gene's germline CDR1 is MDHEN and CDR2 SYDVKM. The CDR3 is made up of 13 amino acids. CDR3: CASSLPKRAEAFF. The CDR3 DNA follows: TGTGCCAGCAGTTTGCCAAAACGGGCTGAAGCTTTCTTT.

A few counts support this clone. The chain recombines TRBV5-6 with TRBJ2-5, with 9 positions matching TRBD1. CDR1 and CDR2 from the germline V gene are SGHDT and YYEEEE. The trim removed 1 base at V and 4 bases at J, leaving 5 bases unmatched. The CDR3 loop spans 15 amino acids. The CDR3 protein is CASSLLGQGRETQYF. CDR3 in DNA: TGTGCCAGCAGCTTGTTGGGACAGGGAAGAGAGACCCAGTACTTC.

This clone turned up a few times. The chain has TRBV2 and TRBJ1-1; TRBD1 is a possible D gene (6 bases). The V gene lost 6 bases and the J gene lost 0 bases, with 14 bases spanning the gap. CDR3 length: 15 amino acids. Germline values: CDR1 SNHLY, CDR2 FYNNEI. The CDR3 spells CASSVQGGMNTEAFF. The CDR3 region has the DNA TGTGCCAGCAGCGTCCAAGGGGGTATGAACACTGAAGCTTTCTTT.

This clone occurred a few times. The V gene is TRBV7-8, the J gene TRBJ2-1, with 10 positions matching TRBD2. The V segment lost 2 bases and the J segment 6 bases; nucleotides outside the gene matches: 10. The CDR3 extends over 17 amino acids. Per the germline V gene, CDR1 is SGHVS and CDR2 is FQNEAQ. As DNA, the CDR3 is TGTGCCAGCAGCTTACCTAGCGGGAGCTCAAGGGGCAATGAGCAGTTCTTC. Its protein product is CASSLPSGSSRGNEQFF.

V usage is TRBV7-6 and J usage is TRBJ1-1; D uncertain. The CDR3 sequence is 16 residues long. Germline CDR1 is SGHVS and CDR2 is FNYEAQ. Trimming pared 4 bases from V and 4 bases from J, leaving 19 bases between. In DNA form, the CDR3 reads TGTGCCAGCAGCTCGAACTCCCCAGGAATGGGCACTGAAGCTTTCTTT. It encodes CASSSNSPGMGTEAFF.

The chain employs TRBV10-3 and TRBJ2-7, with TRBD1 matching 10 bases. CDR1 ENHRY and CDR2 SYGVKD come from the germline V gene. The CDR3 consists of 14 residues. Trimming removed 7 bases from V and 4 bases from J; junction bases left unmatched: 7. CDR3 loop: CAITQSGQGYEQYF. The CDR3 nucleotides are TGTGCCATCACCCAGTCGGGACAGGGGTACGAGCAGTACTTC.

The chain combines TRBV6-6 with TRBJ2-4; possibly TRBD1 for D (6 bases). Per germline, CDR1 MNHNY and CDR2 SVGAGI (reference sequence). CDR3 length equals 13 residues. V dropped 8 bases and J dropped 2 bases, with 10 bases sitting between them. In nucleotides, the CDR3 is TGTGCCAGCGAGGACAGAACCAAAAACATTCAGTACTTC. This gives the protein CASEDRTKNIQYF.

This clone was observed a few times. The chain joins TRBV23-1 to TRBJ2-1, with D possibly matching TRBD2 (6 bases). TRBV23-1 is treated as an ORF (open reading frame) with a function not yet certain. Trimming stripped 0 bases from V and 8 bases from J, with 20 bases between. The CDR3 is 17 amino acids. The CDR3 protein is CASSQSGGKRIGHEQFF. The DNA for the CDR3 is TGCGCCAGCAGTCAATCGGGGGGTAAAAGAATTGGACATGAGCAGTTCTTC.

This chain connects TRBV28 to TRBJ2-1, with D maybe TRBD1 (6 bases). Deletions cut 4 bases from V and 7 bases from J, with 14 bases between. CDR1 is MDHEN, CDR2 SYDVKM, per germline. CDR3 length equals 14 residues. CDR3 nucleotides: TGTGCCAGCAGTTCCGGGACACCGCGTAATGAGCAGTTCTTC. Protein: CASSSGTPRNEQFF.

The V gene is TRBV4-2, the J gene TRBJ2-7; 7 bases map to TRBD1. Germline-derived CDR1 and CDR2 are LGHNA and YNFKEQ. This CDR3 has 13 residues. V was clipped by 6 bases and J by 0 bases; unmatched bases: 2. The CDR3 DNA sequence: TGTGCCAGCAGTCGGGACAGCTCCTACGAGCAGTACTTC. The encoded protein is CASSRDSSYEQYF.

V gene TRBV18 combines with J gene TRBJ1-6, with D unresolved. This CDR3 region has 16 residues. The germline V and J ends were trimmed by 6 bases and 10 bases, with 22 bases remaining between them. Looked up from germline, CDR1 is KGHSH and CDR2 is LQKENI. The CDR3 DNA sequence: TGTGCCAGCTCCGTTACCATGGCGGGTGACGGCTCACCCCTCCACTTT. Encoded protein: CASSVTMAGDGSPLHF. Full variable domain (outside the CDR3, taken from reference TRBV18 and TRBJ1-6): NAGVMQNPRHLVRRRGQEARLRCSPMKGHSHVYWYRQLPEEGLKFMVYLQKENIIDESGMPKERFSAEFPKEGPSILRIQQVVRGDSAAYFCASSVTMAGDGSPLHFGNGTRLTVT.

In this sample, this clone turned up a few times. The chain carries TRBV10-3 and TRBJ2-7; D is possibly TRBD1 (6 bases). The V gene lost 0 bases and the J gene lost 6 bases, with 15 bases spanning the gap. Germline V gives CDR1 ENHRY, CDR2 SYGVKD. The CDR3 spans 15 residues. The CDR3 loop reads CAISESRGGSGEQYF. DNA for the CDR3: TGTGCCATCAGTGAGTCAAGAGGGGGTTCGGGCGAGCAGTACTTC.

J is TRBJ2-7 and V is TRBV6-6; D gene ambiguous. The CDR3 consists of 13 residues. Germline CDR1 MNHNY, CDR2 SVGAGI (reference sequence). V was cut by 10 bases and J by 6 bases, with 19 bases left in between. Here the CDR3 reads CANSVGPRGEQYF. The CDR3 coding sequence is TGTGCCAATTCCGTAGGTCCCAGAGGCGAGCAGTACTTC.

This clone was detected only a few times. The V gene is TRBV5-1, the J gene TRBJ2-1; D not resolved. There are 14 residues in the CDR3. Germline CDR1 is SGHRS and CDR2 is YFSETQ. The V and J ends lost 2 bases and 7 bases respectively, with 13 bases between them. The CDR3 region is CASSFSSPPNEQFF. The CDR3 nucleotides read TGCGCCAGCAGCTTTTCTTCCCCTCCTAATGAGCAGTTCTTC. The whole variable domain, filled in from reference TRBV5-1 and TRBJ2-1, reads KAGVTQTPRYLIKTRGQQVTLSCSPISGHRSVSWYQQTPGQGLQFLFEYFSETQRNKGNFPGRFSGRQFSNSRSEMNVSTLELGDSALYLCASSFSSPPNEQFFGPGTRLTVL.

This clone was picked up a small number of times. This sequence joins TRBV2 and TRBJ2-1; TRBD1 matches at 8 bases. The CDR3 contains 14 residues. The germline CDR1 and CDR2 sequences are SNHLY and FYNNEI. V was clipped by 6 bases and J by 6 bases; unmatched bases: 7. CDR3 region: CASSLTGVRNEQFF. CDR3 coding DNA: TGTGCCAGCAGCTTGACAGGGGTGCGCAATGAGCAGTTCTTC.

This clone was recorded a few times. The sample has other DNA sequences that encode this CDR3 too. CDR3 amino acids: CASSPDRDGYTF. Here the CDR3 DNA reads TGTGCCAGCTCACCAGACAGGGACGGCTACACCTTC. The chain couples TRBV18 to TRBJ1-2; TRBD1 agrees at 7 bases. The CDR3 runs 12 residues. V lost 2 bases, J lost 8 bases, and 2 bases stayed unmatched. Per the germline V gene, CDR1 is KGHSH and CDR2 is LQKENI.

The chain carries TRBV28 and TRBJ2-3; 7 bases match TRBD2. The CDR3 length is 11 residues. CDR1 is MDHEN, CDR2 SYDVKM, per germline. V lost 5 bases to trimming and J lost 8 bases; unmatched junction nucleotides: 1. CDR3 bases: TGTGCCAGCAGTCCGGGGGGTACGCAGTATTTT. Its protein is CASSPGGTQYF.

The chain combines TRBV5-1 with TRBJ2-7, with TRBD1 matching 9 bases. Germline-derived CDR1 and CDR2 are SGHRS and YFSETQ. J lost 4 bases, V lost 1 base, and 6 bases had no gene match. CDR3 size: 15 residues. Here the CDR3 DNA reads TGCGCCAGCAGCTTGTTGGGGACAGGGCTTTACGAGCAGTACTTC. It yields the protein CASSLLGTGLYEQYF.

V gene TRBV10-3 combines with J gene TRBJ2-1; TRBD2 agrees at 8 bases. The junction had 8 bases not matched to a gene; V was cut back by 3 bases and J by 7 bases. The germline V gene encodes CDR1 ENHRY and CDR2 SYGVKD. The CDR3 covers 15 residues. As DNA, the CDR3 is TGTGCCATCAGTGAAGGGAGCGGGAGCTGGAATGAGCAGTTCTTC. Amino acids: CAISEGSGSWNEQFF.

The chain is built from TRBV5-4 and TRBJ2-1; the match to TRBD1 covers 8 bases. V was pared by 0 bases and J by 3 bases, with 8 bases of the junction left unmatched. This CDR3 spans 17 amino acids. Per the germline V gene, CDR1 is SGHNT and CDR2 is YYREEE (reference sequence). The chain's CDR3 is CASSLDPTGARYNEQFF. The CDR3 DNA reads TGTGCCAGCAGCTTGGACCCGACAGGGGCCCGCTACAATGAGCAGTTCTTC.

V usage is TRBV10-3 and J usage is TRBJ2-5, with D perhaps matching TRBD2 (6 bases). V gave up 9 bases and J gave up 3 bases, with 17 bases separating them. Looked up from germline, CDR1 is ENHRY and CDR2 is SYGVKD. CDR3 length: 14 amino acids. The CDR3 DNA reads TGTGCCATATCTTCCGGGACTTTCAAAGAGACCCAGTACTTC. As protein: CAISSGTFKETQYF.